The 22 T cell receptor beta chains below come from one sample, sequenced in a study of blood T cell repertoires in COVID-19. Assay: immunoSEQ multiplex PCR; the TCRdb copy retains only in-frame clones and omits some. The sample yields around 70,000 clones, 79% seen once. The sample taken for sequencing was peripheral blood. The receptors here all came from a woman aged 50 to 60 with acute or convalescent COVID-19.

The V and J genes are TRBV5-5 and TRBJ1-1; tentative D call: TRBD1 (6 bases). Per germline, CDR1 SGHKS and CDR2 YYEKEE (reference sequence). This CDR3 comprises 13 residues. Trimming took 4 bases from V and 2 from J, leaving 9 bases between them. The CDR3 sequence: CASSPRGNTEAFF. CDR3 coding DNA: TGTGCCAGCAGCCCCAGGGGAAACACTGAAGCTTTCTTT.

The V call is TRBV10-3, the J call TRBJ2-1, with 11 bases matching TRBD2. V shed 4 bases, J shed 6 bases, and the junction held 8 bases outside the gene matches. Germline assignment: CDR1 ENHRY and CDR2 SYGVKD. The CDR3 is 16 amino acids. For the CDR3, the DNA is TGTGCCATCAGTGCAGTAGCGGGGGGGAAGAGCAATGAGCAGTTCTTC. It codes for CAISAVAGGKSNEQFF.

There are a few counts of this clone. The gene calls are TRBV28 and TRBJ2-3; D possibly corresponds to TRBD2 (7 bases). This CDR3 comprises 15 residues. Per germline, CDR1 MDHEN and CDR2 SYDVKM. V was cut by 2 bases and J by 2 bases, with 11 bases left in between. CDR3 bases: TGTGCCAGCAGTTTACGAGGGGGGGCCACAGATACGCAGTATTTT. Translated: CASSLRGGATDTQYF.

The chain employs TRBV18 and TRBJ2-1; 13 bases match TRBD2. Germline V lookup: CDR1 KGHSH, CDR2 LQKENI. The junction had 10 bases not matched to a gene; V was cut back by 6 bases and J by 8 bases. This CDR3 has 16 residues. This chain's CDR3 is CASSRWTSGSRDEQFF. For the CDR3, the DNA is TGTGCCAGCTCTCGATGGACTAGCGGGAGTAGGGATGAGCAGTTCTTC.

DNA for the CDR3: TGTGCCAGCAGTCGGACAGGGGACGGTCACGGCTACACCTTC. Translated, it gives CASSRTGDGHGYTF. The chain links TRBV6-5 to TRBJ1-2; 9 bases fit TRBD1. The CDR3 length is 14 residues. Germline V gives CDR1 MNHEY, CDR2 SVGAGI. J lost 8 bases, V lost 5 bases, and 9 bases had no gene match.

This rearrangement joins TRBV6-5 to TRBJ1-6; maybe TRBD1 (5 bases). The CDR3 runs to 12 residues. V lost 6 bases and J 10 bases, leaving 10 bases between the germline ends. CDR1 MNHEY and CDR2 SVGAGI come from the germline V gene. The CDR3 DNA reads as TGTGCCAGCAGGGGGACTGGCTCACCCCTCCACTTT. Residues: CASRGTGSPLHF.

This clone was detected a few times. CDR3 sequence reads: CAISPTGTSIMNTEAFF. CDR3 nucleotides: TGTGCCATCAGCCCGACAGGGACGTCGATTATGAACACTGAAGCTTTCTTT. V usage is TRBV10-3 and J usage is TRBJ1-1, with TRBD1 matching over 7 bases. The CDR3 is made up of 17 amino acids. The V gene end was trimmed by 6 bases and the J gene end by 0 bases; junction bases not matched to a gene: 13. Germline loops: CDR1 ENHRY, CDR2 SYGVKD.

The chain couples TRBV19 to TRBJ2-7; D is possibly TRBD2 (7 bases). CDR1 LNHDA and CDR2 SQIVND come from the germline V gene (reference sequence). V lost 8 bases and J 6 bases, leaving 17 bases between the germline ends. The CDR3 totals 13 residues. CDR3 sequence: CASGEGGGAEQYF. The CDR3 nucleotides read TGTGCCAGTGGGGAGGGGGGCGGCGCCGAGCAGTACTTC.

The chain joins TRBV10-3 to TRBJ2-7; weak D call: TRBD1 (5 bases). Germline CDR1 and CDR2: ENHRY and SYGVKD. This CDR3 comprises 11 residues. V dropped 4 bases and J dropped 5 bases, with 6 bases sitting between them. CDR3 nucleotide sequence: TGTGCCATCAGTGTCAGGGACGAGCAGTACTTC. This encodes CAISVRDEQYF.

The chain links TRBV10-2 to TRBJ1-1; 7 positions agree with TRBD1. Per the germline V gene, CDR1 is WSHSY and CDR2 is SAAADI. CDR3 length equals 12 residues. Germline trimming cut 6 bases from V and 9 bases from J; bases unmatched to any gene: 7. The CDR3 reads CASRAGTVQAFF. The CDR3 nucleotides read TGCGCCAGCAGAGCCGGGACAGTGCAAGCTTTCTTT.

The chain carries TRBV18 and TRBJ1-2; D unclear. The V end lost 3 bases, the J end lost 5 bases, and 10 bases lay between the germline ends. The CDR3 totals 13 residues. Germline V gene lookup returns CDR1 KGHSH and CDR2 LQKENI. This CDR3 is CASSPSGEYGYTF. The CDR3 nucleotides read TGTGCCAGCTCACCGAGCGGTGAATATGGCTACACCTTC.

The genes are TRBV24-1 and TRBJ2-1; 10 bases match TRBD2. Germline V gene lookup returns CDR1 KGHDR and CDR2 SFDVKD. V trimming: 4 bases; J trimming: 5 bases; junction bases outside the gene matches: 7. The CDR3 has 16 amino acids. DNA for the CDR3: TGTGCCACCAGTGACGAAAGGACTAGCGGCCACAATGAGCAGTTCTTC. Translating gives CATSDERTSGHNEQFF.

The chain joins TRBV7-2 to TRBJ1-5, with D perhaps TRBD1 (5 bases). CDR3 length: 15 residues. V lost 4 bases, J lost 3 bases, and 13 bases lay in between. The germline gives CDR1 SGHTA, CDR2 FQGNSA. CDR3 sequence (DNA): TGTGCCAGCAGCTCCAGAACAGGTCCCAATCAGCCCCAGCATTTT. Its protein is CASSSRTGPNQPQHF.

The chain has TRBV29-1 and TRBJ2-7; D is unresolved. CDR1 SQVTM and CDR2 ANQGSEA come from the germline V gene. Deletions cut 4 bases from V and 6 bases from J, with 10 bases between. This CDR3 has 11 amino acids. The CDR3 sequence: CSVAITSEQYF. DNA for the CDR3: TGCAGCGTTGCAATCACCAGCGAGCAGTACTTC.

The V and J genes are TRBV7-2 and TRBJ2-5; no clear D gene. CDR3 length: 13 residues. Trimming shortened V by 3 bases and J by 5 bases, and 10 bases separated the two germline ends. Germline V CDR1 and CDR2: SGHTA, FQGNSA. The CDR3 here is CASSFPPLETQYF. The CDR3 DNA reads TGTGCCAGCAGCTTCCCCCCGTTGGAGACCCAGTACTTC.

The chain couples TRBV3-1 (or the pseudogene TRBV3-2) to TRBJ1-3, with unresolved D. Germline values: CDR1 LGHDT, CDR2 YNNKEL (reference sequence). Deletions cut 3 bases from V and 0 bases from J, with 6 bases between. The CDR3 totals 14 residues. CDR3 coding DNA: TGTGCCAGCAGCCAGGCCTTCTCTGGAAACACCATATATTTT. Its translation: CASSQAFSGNTIYF.

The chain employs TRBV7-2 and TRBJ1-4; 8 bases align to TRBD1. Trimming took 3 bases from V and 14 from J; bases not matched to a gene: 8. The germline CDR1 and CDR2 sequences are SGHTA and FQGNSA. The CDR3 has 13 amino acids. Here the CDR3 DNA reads TGTGCCAGCAGCTTCGCAGGGGGCGATTTCCTGTTTTTT. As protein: CASSFAGGDFLFF.

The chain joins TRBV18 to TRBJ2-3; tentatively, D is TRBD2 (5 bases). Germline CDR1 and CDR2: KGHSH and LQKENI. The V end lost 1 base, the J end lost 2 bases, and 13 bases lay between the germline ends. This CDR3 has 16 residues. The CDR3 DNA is TGTGCCAGCTCACCACGGGAGCCTCTAGTCACAGATACGCAGTATTTT. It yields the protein CASSPREPLVTDTQYF.

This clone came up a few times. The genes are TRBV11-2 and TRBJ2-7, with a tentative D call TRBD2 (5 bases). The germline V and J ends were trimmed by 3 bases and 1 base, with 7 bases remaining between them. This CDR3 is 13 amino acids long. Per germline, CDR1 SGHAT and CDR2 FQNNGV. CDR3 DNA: TGTGCCAGCAGCTTGGGGAGATCCTACGAGCAGTACTTC. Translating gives CASSLGRSYEQYF. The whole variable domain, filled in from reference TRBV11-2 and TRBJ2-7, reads EAGVAQSPRYKIIEKRQSVAFWCNPISGHATLYWYQQILGQGPKLLIQFQNNGVVDDSQLPKDRFSAERLKGVDSTLKIQPAKLEDSAVYLCASSLGRSYEQYFGPGTRLTVT.

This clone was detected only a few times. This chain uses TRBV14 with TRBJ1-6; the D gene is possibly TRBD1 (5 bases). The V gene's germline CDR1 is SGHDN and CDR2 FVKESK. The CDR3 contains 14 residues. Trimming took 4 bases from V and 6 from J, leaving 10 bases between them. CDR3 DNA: TGTGCCAGCAGCCCGAGAAGGGGTAATTCACCCCTCCACTTT. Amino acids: CASSPRRGNSPLHF.

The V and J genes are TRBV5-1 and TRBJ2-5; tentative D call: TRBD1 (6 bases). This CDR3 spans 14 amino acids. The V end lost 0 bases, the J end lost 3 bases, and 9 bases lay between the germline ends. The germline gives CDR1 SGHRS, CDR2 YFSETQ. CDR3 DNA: TGCGCCAGCAGCTTGGACCCAGGGGAAGAGACCCAGTACTTC. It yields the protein CASSLDPGEETQYF.

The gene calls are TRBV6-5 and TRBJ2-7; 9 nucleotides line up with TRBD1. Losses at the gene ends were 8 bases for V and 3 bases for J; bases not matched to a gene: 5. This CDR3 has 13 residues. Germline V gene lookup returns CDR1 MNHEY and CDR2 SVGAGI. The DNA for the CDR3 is TGTGCCAGCCAACGGGACAGGGACTACGAGCAGTACTTC. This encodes CASQRDRDYEQYF.